This entry describes one T cell receptor (beta chain). The data were obtained in a study of blood T cell repertoires in COVID-19. Turning to the study itself: Samples representing acute and convalescent COVID-19 were sourced from the United States, Italy and Spain.

The CDR3 runs 14 residues. CDR1 is LNHDA, CDR2 SQIVND, per germline (reference sequence). J lost 5 bases, V lost 3 bases, and 4 bases had no gene match. Profiled with immunoSEQ multiplex PCR; TCRdb holds only in-frame clones, not every one. The profile shows approximately 340,000 clones, around 90% of them singletons. Material: peripheral blood. This TCR was sampled from a young man with COVID-19, enrolled during active disease. V is TRBV19 and J is TRBJ2-7; 10 bases map to TRBD1. The CDR3 region is CASSIAGTGDEQYF. In DNA form, the CDR3 reads TGTGCCAGTAGTATTGCCGGGACAGGGGACGAGCAGTACTTC.